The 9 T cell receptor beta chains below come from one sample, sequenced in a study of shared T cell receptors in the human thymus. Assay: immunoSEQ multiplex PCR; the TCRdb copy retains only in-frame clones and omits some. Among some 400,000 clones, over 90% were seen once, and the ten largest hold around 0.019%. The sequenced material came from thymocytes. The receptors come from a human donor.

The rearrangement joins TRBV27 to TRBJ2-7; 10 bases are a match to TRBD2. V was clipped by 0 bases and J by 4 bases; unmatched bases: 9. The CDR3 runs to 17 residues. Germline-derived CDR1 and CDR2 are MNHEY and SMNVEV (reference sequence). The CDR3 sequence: CASSLSFPTSGPYEQYF. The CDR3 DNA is TGTGCCAGCAGTTTATCGTTCCCGACTAGCGGGCCTTACGAGCAGTACTTC.

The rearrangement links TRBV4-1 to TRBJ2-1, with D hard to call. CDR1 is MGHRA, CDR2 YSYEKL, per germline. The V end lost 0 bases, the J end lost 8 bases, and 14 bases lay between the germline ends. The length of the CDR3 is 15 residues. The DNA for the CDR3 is TGCGCCAGCAGCCAAGATTACTCCCTCCCGGATGAGCAGTTCTTC. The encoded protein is CASSQDYSLPDEQFF.

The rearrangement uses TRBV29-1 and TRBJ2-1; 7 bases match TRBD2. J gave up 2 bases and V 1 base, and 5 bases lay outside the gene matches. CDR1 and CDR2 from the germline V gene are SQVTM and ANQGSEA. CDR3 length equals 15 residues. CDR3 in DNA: TGCAGCGTTGAAGCCGCGGGGGAGCCCTACAATGAGCAGTTCTTC. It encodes CSVEAAGEPYNEQFF.

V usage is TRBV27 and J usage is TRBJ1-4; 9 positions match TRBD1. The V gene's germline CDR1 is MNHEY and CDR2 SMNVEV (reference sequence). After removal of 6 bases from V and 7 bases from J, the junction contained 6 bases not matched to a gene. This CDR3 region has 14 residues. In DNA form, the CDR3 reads TGTGCCAGCAGCTCGGACAGGGGACCTGAAAAACTGTTTTTT. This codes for CASSSDRGPEKLFF.

CDR3 amino acids: CASNDWRKKYGYTF. The CDR3 nucleotides read TGTGCCAGCAATGACTGGAGAAAGAAGTATGGCTACACCTTC. This chain uses TRBV6-1 with TRBJ1-2; D unresolved. CDR1 MNHNS and CDR2 SASEGT come from the germline V gene. The CDR3 has 14 residues. Trimming removed 7 bases from V and 5 bases from J, with 17 bases in between.

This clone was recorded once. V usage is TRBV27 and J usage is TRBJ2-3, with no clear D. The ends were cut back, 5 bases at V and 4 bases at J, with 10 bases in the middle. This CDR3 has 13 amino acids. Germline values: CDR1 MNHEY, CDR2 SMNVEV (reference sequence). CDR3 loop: CASSGPKADTQYF. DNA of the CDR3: TGTGCCAGCAGTGGGCCCAAGGCAGATACGCAGTATTTT.

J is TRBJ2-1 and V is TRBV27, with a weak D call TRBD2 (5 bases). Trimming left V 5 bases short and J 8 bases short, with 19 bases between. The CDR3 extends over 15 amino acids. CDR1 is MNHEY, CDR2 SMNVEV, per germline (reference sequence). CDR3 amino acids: CASSTPMQGGHEQFF. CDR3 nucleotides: TGTGCCAGCAGTACACCTATGCAAGGAGGCCATGAGCAGTTCTTC.

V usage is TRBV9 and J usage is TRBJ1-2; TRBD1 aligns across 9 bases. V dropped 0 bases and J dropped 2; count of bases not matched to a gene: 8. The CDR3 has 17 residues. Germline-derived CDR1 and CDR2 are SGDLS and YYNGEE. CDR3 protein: CASSVAVGGQGNYGYTF. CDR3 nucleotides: TGTGCCAGCAGCGTAGCGGTGGGGGGACAGGGCAACTATGGCTACACCTTC.

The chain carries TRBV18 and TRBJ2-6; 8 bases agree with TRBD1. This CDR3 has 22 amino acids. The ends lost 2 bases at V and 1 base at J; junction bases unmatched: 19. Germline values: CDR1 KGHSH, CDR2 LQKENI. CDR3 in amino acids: CASSPNVDRGTELSSGANVLTF. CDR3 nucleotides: TGTGCCAGCTCACCAAACGTCGACAGGGGAACCGAACTCTCTTCTGGGGCCAACGTCCTGACTTTC.